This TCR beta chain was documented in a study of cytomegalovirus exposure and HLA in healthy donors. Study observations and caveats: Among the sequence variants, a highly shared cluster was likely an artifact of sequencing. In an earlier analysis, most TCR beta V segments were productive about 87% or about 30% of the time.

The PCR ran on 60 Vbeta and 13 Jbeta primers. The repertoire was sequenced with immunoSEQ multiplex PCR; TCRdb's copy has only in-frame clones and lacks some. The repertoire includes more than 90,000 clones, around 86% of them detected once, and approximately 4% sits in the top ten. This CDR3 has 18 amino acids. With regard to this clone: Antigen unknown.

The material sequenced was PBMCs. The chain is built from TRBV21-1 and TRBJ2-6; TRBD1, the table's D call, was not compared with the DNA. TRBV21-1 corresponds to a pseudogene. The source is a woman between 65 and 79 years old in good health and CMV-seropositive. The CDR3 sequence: CASSKGGQGRVGANVLTF. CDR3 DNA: TGTGCCAGCAGCAAAGGGGGACAGGGGAGGGTCGGGGCCAACGTCCTGACTTTC.